One sample yielded the 8 T cell receptor beta chains listed below, sequenced in a study of cytomegalovirus exposure and HLA in healthy donors. Profiled with immunoSEQ multiplex PCR; TCRdb holds only in-frame clones, not every one. The sample yields 150,000 to 200,000 clones, about 89% seen once. Input material: PBMCs. The receptors were gathered from a young man in good health and CMV-seropositive.

The chain employs TRBV2 and TRBJ2-7, with D perhaps matching TRBD1 (5 bases). Germline V gene sequence: CDR1 SNHLY, CDR2 FYNNEI. Trimming removed 2 bases from V and 3 bases from J, with 8 bases in between. The length of the CDR3 is 13 residues. The CDR3 nucleotides read TGTGCCAGCAGTGAATTTGACAGCTACGAGCAGTACTTC. It yields the protein CASSEFDSYEQYF.

The CDR3 bases are TGTGCCAGCAGCGAACAGGGCACCGGGGAGCTGTTTTTT. Amino acid sequence: CASSEQGTGELFF. V usage is TRBV28 and J usage is TRBJ2-2; possibly TRBD1 for D (6 bases). This CDR3 region has 13 residues. The V gene's germline CDR1 is MDHEN and CDR2 SYDVKM. V gave up 6 bases and J gave up 4 bases, with 9 bases separating them.

This chain connects TRBV6-5 to TRBJ1-1, with D possibly matching TRBD1 (5 bases). CDR3 size: 13 residues. CDR1 is MNHEY, CDR2 SVGAGI, per germline. V was shortened by 5 bases and J by 5 bases, with 12 bases between the two germline ends. For the CDR3, the DNA is TGTGCCAGCAGTCGCAGGGTGAGGACTGAAGCTTTCTTT. This gives the protein CASSRRVRTEAFF.

The chain couples TRBV19 to TRBJ1-5; tentative D call: TRBD1 (5 bases). The CDR3 runs 15 residues. V lost 6 bases and J 0 bases, leaving 12 bases between the germline ends. CDR1 and CDR2 (germline): LNHDA, SQIVND (reference sequence). CDR3 region: CASRTGENSNQPQHF. The DNA of the CDR3 is TGTGCCAGTAGAACAGGAGAAAATAGCAATCAGCCCCAGCATTTT.

The chain employs TRBV4-2 and TRBJ2-3, with D hard to call. V lost 0 bases to trimming and J lost 6 bases, with 4 bases between them. Germline V lookup: CDR1 LGHNA, CDR2 YNFKEQ. The CDR3 consists of 12 residues. CDR3 residues: CASSQDRDTQYF. Here the CDR3 DNA reads TGTGCCAGCAGCCAAGATCGGGATACGCAGTATTTT.

The chain carries TRBV7-3 and TRBJ2-1; D is ambiguous. V lost 1 base to trimming and J lost 6 bases, with 10 bases between them. Germline V lookup: CDR1 SGHTA, CDR2 FQGTGA. The CDR3 extends over 14 amino acids. CDR3 coding DNA: TGTGCCAGCAGCTTAAAGCCCCAGGCCAATGAGCAGTTCTTC. It specifies CASSLKPQANEQFF.

The chain recombines TRBV28 with TRBJ2-7; 8 bases match TRBD2. Germline V CDR1 and CDR2: MDHEN, SYDVKM. The CDR3 loop spans 14 amino acids. The V segment lost 4 bases and the J segment 6 bases; nucleotides outside the gene matches: 8. In nucleotides, the CDR3 is TGTGCCAGCAGTTCCCAAGCGGGAGACTCCGAGCAGTACTTC. Translated, it gives CASSSQAGDSEQYF.

This chain links TRBV15 with TRBJ1-4; TRBD1 aligns across 8 bases. Germline trimming cut 0 bases from V and 6 bases from J; bases unmatched to any gene: 9. From germline, CDR1 is LNHNV and CDR2 YYDKDF (reference sequence). The CDR3 is 17 amino acids. CDR3: CATSRDWGPGGDEKLFF. The DNA of the CDR3 is TGTGCCACCAGCAGAGATTGGGGTCCAGGGGGCGATGAAAAACTGTTTTTT.